Listed below are T cell receptor beta chains from one sample, sequenced in a study of CD8+ T cells in alopecia areata. Profiling relied on immunoSEQ multiplex PCR, and the TCRdb table lists in-frame clones only, not all of them. The sample contains roughly 140,000 clones, less than 65% of which appear only once. The input for sequencing was CD8+ T cells sorted from blood, taken at week 0. The receptors derive from a human donor with alopecia areata. CDR3s include the opening cysteine and the closing phenylalanine or tryptophan. A D gene is named only where the DNA matches it firmly. Clone sizes are given selectively: once, few, many, or a class where the clone is expanded.

size: few; J: TRBJ1-2; V: TRBV6-5; D: -; CDR3: CASTPGSFYGYTF; DNA: TGTGCCAGCACCCCCGGGTCCTTCTATGGCTACACCTTC
size: -; J: TRBJ2-7; V: TRBV19; D: -; CDR3: CASSTPDSSYEQYF; DNA: TGTGCCAGTAGTACCCCGGACAGTTCCTACGAGCAGTACTTC
size: few; J: TRBJ1-2; V: TRBV29-1; D: -; CDR3: CSVEGGITYGYTF; DNA: TGCAGCGTTGAGGGGGGGATCACCTATGGCTACACCTTC
size: -; J: TRBJ2-5; V: TRBV6-6; D: TRBD1; CDR3: CATSRGLETQYF; DNA: TGTGCCACATCCAGGGGGCTAGAGACCCAGTACTTC
size: -; J: TRBJ1-2; V: TRBV14; D: -; CDR3: CASSQSSGDGYTF; DNA: TGTGCCAGCAGCCAATCGTCCGGGGATGGCTACACCTTC
size: -; J: TRBJ2-7; V: TRBV5-1; D: TRBD2; CDR3: CASRLAGGAYEQYF; DNA: TGCGCCAGCAGGCTAGCGGGGGGCGCCTACGAGCAGTACTTC
size: few; J: TRBJ2-1; V: TRBV29-1; D: TRBD1; CDR3: CSVRRAGGGEQFF; DNA: TGCAGCGTTAGGCGTGCAGGGGGCGGTGAGCAGTTCTTC
size: once; J: TRBJ2-7; V: TRBV23-1; D: -; CDR3: CASSQSGDSYEQYF; DNA: TGCGCCAGCAGTCAATCGGGGGACTCCTACGAGCAGTACTTC
size: few; J: TRBJ1-2; V: TRBV10-3; D: -; CDR3: CAISESRENYGYTF; DNA: TGTGCCATCAGTGAGTCGAGGGAAAACTATGGCTACACCTTC
size: few; J: TRBJ2-1; V: TRBV25-1; D: TRBD1; CDR3: CASIDKGGTGREQFF; DNA: TGTGCCAGCATCGACAAGGGCGGGACAGGACGTGAGCAGTTCTTC
size: -; J: TRBJ1-1; V: TRBV27; D: -; CDR3: CASTGFRTEAFF; DNA: TGTGCCAGCACAGGTTTCCGCACTGAAGCTTTCTTT
size: few; J: TRBJ1-1; V: TRBV4-3; D: -; CDR3: CASSQDWTDTEAFF; DNA: TGCGCCAGCAGCCAAGATTGGACGGACACTGAAGCTTTCTTT
size: -; J: TRBJ2-1; V: TRBV30; D: -; CDR3: CAWSDGGEQFF; DNA: TGTGCCTGGAGTGATGGCGGTGAGCAGTTCTTC
size: -; J: TRBJ1-1; V: TRBV29-1; D: -; CDR3: CSVDLRDTEAFF; DNA: TGCAGCGTTGACTTAAGGGACACTGAAGCTTTCTTT
size: -; J: TRBJ2-7; V: TRBV4-3; D: -; CDR3: CASSQDYSPVYEQYF; DNA: TGCGCCAGCAGCCAAGATTATTCCCCAGTCTACGAGCAGTACTTC
size: -; J: TRBJ2-2; V: TRBV5-1; D: -; CDR3: CASSFRDGRERELFF; DNA: TGCGCCAGCAGCTTCCGGGACGGGAGAGAAAGGGAGCTGTTTTTT
size: -; J: TRBJ2-2; V: TRBV29-1; D: -; CDR3: CSVKGSTGELFF; DNA: TGCAGCGTCAAGGGGAGCACCGGGGAGCTGTTTTTT
size: -; J: TRBJ2-6; V: TRBV9; D: TRBD1; CDR3: CASSEGTGTTSGANVLTF; DNA: TGTGCCAGCAGCGAGGGGACAGGGACGACCTCCGGGGCCAACGTCCTGACTTTC
size: -; J: TRBJ2-1; V: TRBV27; D: -; CDR3: CASTGEDEQFF; DNA: TGTGCCAGCACAGGGGAGGACGAGCAGTTCTTC
size: -; J: TRBJ2-1; V: TRBV5-4; D: -; CDR3: CASSFDGESSYNEQFF; DNA: TGTGCCAGCAGCTTCGATGGGGAGAGCTCCTACAATGAGCAGTTCTTC
size: -; J: TRBJ1-1; V: TRBV28; D: TRBD1; CDR3: CASSLTGVGTEAFF; DNA: TGTGCCAGCAGCTTGACAGGGGTTGGCACTGAAGCTTTCTTT
size: -; J: TRBJ1-2; V: TRBV29-1; D: -; CDR3: CSVETNANYGYTF; DNA: TGCAGCGTTGAGACGAACGCTAACTATGGCTACACCTTC
size: -; J: TRBJ2-3; V: TRBV6-5; D: -; CDR3: CASKSTDTQYF; DNA: TGTGCCAGCAAGAGCACAGATACGCAGTATTTT